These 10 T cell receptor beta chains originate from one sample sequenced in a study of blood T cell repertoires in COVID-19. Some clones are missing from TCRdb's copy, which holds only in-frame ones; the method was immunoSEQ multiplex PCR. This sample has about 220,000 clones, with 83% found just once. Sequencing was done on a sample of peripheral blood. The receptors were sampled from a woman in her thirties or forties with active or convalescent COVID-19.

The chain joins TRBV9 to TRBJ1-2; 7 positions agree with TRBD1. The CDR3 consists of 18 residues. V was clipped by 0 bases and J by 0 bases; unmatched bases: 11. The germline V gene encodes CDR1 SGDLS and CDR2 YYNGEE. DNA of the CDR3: TGTGCCAGCAGCGTAGATTCGGGGGACAGACCAGCTAACTATGGCTACACCTTC. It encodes CASSVDSGDRPANYGYTF.

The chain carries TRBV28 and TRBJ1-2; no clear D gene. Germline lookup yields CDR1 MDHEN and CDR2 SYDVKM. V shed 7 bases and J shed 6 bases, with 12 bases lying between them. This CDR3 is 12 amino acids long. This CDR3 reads CASTPARDGYTF. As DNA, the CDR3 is TGTGCCAGCACCCCCGCTCGGGATGGCTACACCTTC.

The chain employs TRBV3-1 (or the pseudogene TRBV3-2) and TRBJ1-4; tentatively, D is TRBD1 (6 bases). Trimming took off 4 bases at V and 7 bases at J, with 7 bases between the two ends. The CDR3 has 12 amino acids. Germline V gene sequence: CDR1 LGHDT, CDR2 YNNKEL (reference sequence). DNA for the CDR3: TGTGCCAGCAGCCGAGGGGGTGAAAAACTGTTTTTT. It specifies CASSRGGEKLFF.

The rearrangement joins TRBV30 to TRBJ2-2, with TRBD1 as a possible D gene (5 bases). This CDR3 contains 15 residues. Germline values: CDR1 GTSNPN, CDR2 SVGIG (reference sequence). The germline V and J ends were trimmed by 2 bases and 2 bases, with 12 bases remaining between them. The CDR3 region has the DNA TGTGCCTGGAGTAAAGGGGTCCAAAACACCGGGGAGCTGTTTTTT. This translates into CAWSKGVQNTGELFF.

CDR3 nucleotide sequence: TGTGCCAGCAGCGTCCGCGGGGGACAAGAAAAACTGTTTTTT. Translated: CASSVRGGQEKLFF. This chain connects TRBV7-9 to TRBJ1-4, with D tentatively TRBD1 (6 bases). Trimming cost V 5 bases and J 8 bases, with 15 bases left between them. The CDR3 has 14 amino acids. CDR1 and CDR2 from the germline V gene are SEHNR and FQNEAQ (reference sequence).

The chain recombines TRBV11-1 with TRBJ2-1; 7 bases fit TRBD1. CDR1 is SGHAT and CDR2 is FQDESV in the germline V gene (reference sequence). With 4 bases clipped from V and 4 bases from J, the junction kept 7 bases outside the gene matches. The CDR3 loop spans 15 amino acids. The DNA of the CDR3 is TGTGCCAGCAGCTCTGGACAGGCCGCTTACAATGAGCAGTTCTTC. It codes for CASSSGQAAYNEQFF.

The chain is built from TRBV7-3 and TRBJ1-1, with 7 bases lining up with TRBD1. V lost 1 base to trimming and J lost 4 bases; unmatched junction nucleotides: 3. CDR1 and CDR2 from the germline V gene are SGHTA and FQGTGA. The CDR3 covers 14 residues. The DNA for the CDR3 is TGTGCCAGCAGCTTAAGTGCAGGGGGCACTGAAGCTTTCTTT. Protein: CASSLSAGGTEAFF.

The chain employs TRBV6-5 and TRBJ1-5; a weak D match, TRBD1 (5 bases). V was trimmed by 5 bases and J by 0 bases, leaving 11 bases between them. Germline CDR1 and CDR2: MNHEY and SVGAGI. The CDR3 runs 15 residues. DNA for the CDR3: TGTGCCAGCAGTCCCACAGGCTATAGCAATCAGCCCCAGCATTTT. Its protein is CASSPTGYSNQPQHF.

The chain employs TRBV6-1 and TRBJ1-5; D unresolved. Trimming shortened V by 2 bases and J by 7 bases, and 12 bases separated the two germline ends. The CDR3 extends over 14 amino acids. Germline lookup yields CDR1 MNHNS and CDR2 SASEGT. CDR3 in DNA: TGTGCCAGCAGTGAATCAGGCAGTCGACAGCCCCAGCATTTT. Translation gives CASSESGSRQPQHF.

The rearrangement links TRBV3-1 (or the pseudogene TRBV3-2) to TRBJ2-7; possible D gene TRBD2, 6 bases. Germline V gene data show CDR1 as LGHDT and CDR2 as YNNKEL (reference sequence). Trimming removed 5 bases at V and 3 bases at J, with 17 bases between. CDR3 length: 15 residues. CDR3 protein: CASSGRYGTGYEQYF. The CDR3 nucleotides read TGTGCCAGCAGCGGGAGGTACGGTACGGGCTACGAGCAGTACTTC.